This is a list of T cell receptor beta chains from one sample in a study of blood T cell repertoires in COVID-19. Data came from immunoSEQ multiplex PCR; TCRdb stores just in-frame clones and leaves some out. This table has 300,000 to 450,000 clones, about 85% appearing once. The sequenced material came from peripheral blood. The receptors were gathered from a woman under 30 with acute or convalescent COVID-19. Each CDR3 is given with its conserved first and last residue. D genes are given only for firm matches. Part of the rows lack a size; the others show once, few, many or a class for expanded clones.

D gene | clone size | J gene | V gene | CDR3 DNA | CDR3 protein
TRBD2 | - | TRBJ2-5 | TRBV27 | TGTGCCAGCAGTTTTGGTAGTAGCGGGGGCCAAGAGACCCAGTACTTC | CASSFGSSGGQETQYF
TRBD1 | - | TRBJ2-5 | TRBV5-6 | TGTGCCAGCAGCCGCTACACGACAGGGGGGCAGGGGACCCAGTACTTC | CASSRYTTGGQGTQYF
TRBD1 | - | TRBJ1-2 | TRBV7-2 | TGTGCCAGCAGCCTCCAGACAGGGACCAACGATGGCTACACCTTC | CASSLQTGTNDGYTF
- | - | TRBJ1-5 | TRBV4-1 | TGCGCCAGCAGCCAAGATCAGGGTCGGAGCAATCAGCCCCAGCATTTT | CASSQDQGRSNQPQHF
TRBD2 | - | TRBJ2-2 | TRBV9 | TGTGCCAGCAGCGTCACGCCGGGGGGAAGGAACGGGGAGCTGTTTTTT | CASSVTPGGRNGELFF
TRBD2 | - | TRBJ2-1 | TRBV11-2 | TGTGCCAGCAGCTTAGGTCCAGCGGGGGGGGATGAGCAGTTCTTC | CASSLGPAGGDEQFF
- | - | TRBJ2-1 | TRBV28 | TGTGCCAGCAGTTCCCTAACCGGGACTTTATACAATGAGCAGTTCTTC | CASSSLTGTLYNEQFF
TRBD1 | - | TRBJ2-7 | TRBV6-5 | TGTGCCAGCAGGTTGGGACAGGCCTACGAGCAGTACTTC | CASRLGQAYEQYF
- | once | TRBJ2-5 | TRBV6-5 | TGTGCCAGCAGTTACGGGGGGAAAGAGACCCAGTACTTC | CASSYGGKETQYF
- | - | TRBJ1-5 | TRBV18 | TGTGCCAGCTCACCGGACAGTGGGTCCCAGCATTTT | CASSPDSGSQHF
- | - | TRBJ2-7 | TRBV7-2 | TGTGCCAGCAGCCTGTGGGGGGCCTACGAGCAGTACTTC | CASSLWGAYEQYF
TRBD1 | - | TRBJ2-2 | TRBV2 | TGTGCCAGCAATGCGGGGACAGGGACCGGGGAGCTGTTTTTT | CASNAGTGTGELFF
- | once | TRBJ1-4 | TRBV5-1 | TGCGCCAGCAGCTTGACACCTAATGAAAAACTGTTTTTT | CASSLTPNEKLFF
- | - | TRBJ1-1 | TRBV5-1 | TGCGCCAGCAGCTTGGCGGGGGAGGCTTTCTTT | CASSLAGEAFF
- | - | TRBJ1-5 | TRBV24-1 | TGTGCCACCCAAGCTCCGGGTACGGGACAGCCCCAGCATTTT | CATQAPGTGQPQHF
- | - | TRBJ2-7 | TRBV7-9 | TGTGCCAGCAGCTTAGTGGGGGGACGGGGCGAGCAGTACTTC | CASSLVGGRGEQYF
- | - | TRBJ2-1 | TRBV9 | TGTGCCAGCAGCGTAGTAGCGAACCCATGGGATGAGCAGTTCTTC | CASSVVANPWDEQFF
- | - | TRBJ1-2 | TRBV27 | TGTGCCAGCAGTTTATCCAGGGGTGATTCCGGGGGCTACACCTTC | CASSLSRGDSGGYTF
TRBD2 | - | TRBJ2-1 | TRBV29-1 | TGCAGCGTTGATCTAGCGGGAAGGAATGAGCAGTTCTTC | CSVDLAGRNEQFF
- | - | TRBJ1-3 | TRBV24-1 | TGTGCCACCAGTGACCCCCAGTCTGGAAACACCATATATTTT | CATSDPQSGNTIYF
- | - | TRBJ1-5 | TRBV4-1 | TGCGCCAGCAGCCAAGGGTCGGGGAATCAGCCCCAGCATTTT | CASSQGSGNQPQHF
TRBD2 | - | TRBJ2-3 | TRBV18 | TGTGCCAGCTCACAAGGACTAGCGGGAGCGTCGGATACGCAGTATTTT | CASSQGLAGASDTQYF
- | - | TRBJ1-2 | TRBV19 | TGTGCCAGTACCTCCGGGGGAGACAGCATCTATGGCTACACCTTC | CASTSGGDSIYGYTF
- | - | TRBJ1-1 | TRBV5-4 | TGTGCCAGCAGCTTGACAGTCAACACTGAAGCTTTCTTT | CASSLTVNTEAFF
- | - | TRBJ1-5 | TRBV2 | TGTGCCAGCAGTGGGACAGCTAACAATCAGCCCCAGCATTTT | CASSGTANNQPQHF
TRBD2 | - | TRBJ2-3 | TRBV28 | TGTGCCAGCAGTTCGACTAGCGATTCCACAGATACGCAGTATTTT | CASSSTSDSTDTQYF
- | - | TRBJ1-1 | TRBV5-4 | TGTGCCAGCAGCTTGGATTCAGGGCTGGGCACTGAAGCTTTCTTT | CASSLDSGLGTEAFF
- | - | TRBJ2-5 | TRBV3-1/TRBV3-2 | TGTGCCAGCAGCCAAGCTTGGACAGCAGAGACCCAGTACTTC | CASSQAWTAETQYF
TRBD2 | - | TRBJ2-1 | TRBV4-1 | TGCGCCAGCTCCACCGGGGGCGGGGGGTCCTACAATGAGCAGTTCTTC | CASSTGGGGSYNEQFF
- | - | TRBJ2-7 | TRBV27 | TGTGCCAGCAGTCCCACTCCGGGTCTGGCTCTCCCTGAGCAGTACTTC | CASSPTPGLALPEQYF
TRBD2 | once | TRBJ2-3 | TRBV4-1 | TGCGCCAGCAGCCAAGATGAAGTAGCGGGGATCAGCACAGATACGCAGTATTTT | CASSQDEVAGISTDTQYF
TRBD1 | - | TRBJ1-2 | TRBV11-1 | TGTGCCAGCAGCCCAACGGGACAGGGCTATGGCTACACCTTC | CASSPTGQGYGYTF
- | - | TRBJ1-2 | TRBV9 | TGTGCCAGCAGCGTCAGAGCAGGGAACTATGGCTACACCTTC | CASSVRAGNYGYTF
- | once | TRBJ2-1 | TRBV9 | TGTGCCAGCAGCGTAGGGGTAGCCAAATACAATGAGCAGTTCTTC | CASSVGVAKYNEQFF
- | - | TRBJ1-2 | TRBV19 | TGTGCCAGTAGTATAGCAGGTTCTGGCTACACCTTC | CASSIAGSGYTF
TRBD1 | few | TRBJ1-2 | TRBV18 | TGTGCCAGCTCACCTAGGACAGGGGATTTGTATGGCTACACCTTC | CASSPRTGDLYGYTF
TRBD2 | - | TRBJ2-5 | TRBV18 | TGTGCCAGCTCACCGCGGGAGAAAGTGGGGGAGACCCAGTACTTC | CASSPREKVGETQYF
- | - | TRBJ1-2 | TRBV28 | TGTGCCAGCAGTTCAGGACAGACCAGTTTTTATGGCTACACCTTC | CASSSGQTSFYGYTF
- | few | TRBJ2-7 | TRBV7-9 | TGTGCCAGCAGCTCGGGGGTGGGGAGCTCCTACGAGCAGTACTTC | CASSSGVGSSYEQYF
TRBD1 | - | TRBJ1-2 | TRBV19 | TGTGCCAGTAGTATAGGACAGGGGAACTATGGCTACACCTTC | CASSIGQGNYGYTF
- | - | TRBJ2-3 | TRBV12-5 | TGTGCTAGTGGTCCACGAGAGGGAGATACGCAGTATTTT | CASGPREGDTQYF
TRBD1 | - | TRBJ2-7 | TRBV14 | TGTGCCAGCAGCCACCGGGACAGGGGCTTCTACGAGCAGTACTTC | CASSHRDRGFYEQYF